The rows below give T cell receptor beta chains drawn from one sample of a study of CD8+CD57+ T cells in acquired aplastic anemia. One entry per CDR3 protein results from TCRdb running MiXCR on the reads. The sample shows 150,000 to 200,000 distinct CDR3 sequences, about 60% of them seen only once. Specimen: sorted CD4+, CD8+, or CD8+CD57+ T cells (not recorded which) from PBMCs. The receptor set was obtained from a human donor in good health. Each CDR3 is given with its conserved first and last residue. Fields, in order: V gene, clone size, D gene, J gene, CDR3 protein, CDR3 DNA. The D gene is left open where the match is weak. Where a row states a size, it is once, few, many or the class of an expanded clone; other rows omit it.

TRBV14	once	NA	TRBJ2-2	CASSQRLNTGELFF	TGTGCCAGCAGCCAAAGACTAAACACCGGGGAGCTGTTTTTT
TRBV2	few	TRBD1	TRBJ2-3	CASSPIYDRGQDTQYF	TGTGCCAGCAGTCCAATATACGACAGGGGGCAAGATACGCAGTATTTT
TRBV20-1	many	TRBD1	TRBJ1-1	CSAIETGVPTEAFF	TGCAGTGCTATAGAGACAGGGGTTCCGACTGAAGCTTTCTTT
TRBV5-4	NA	TRBD1	TRBJ1-4	CASSHHGTAEKLFF	TGCGCCAGCAGCCACCACGGGACAGCTGAAAAACTGTTTTTT
TRBV19	many	NA	TRBJ2-1	CASSIVGAYNEQFF	TGTGCCAGTAGTATTGTGGGAGCCTACAATGAGCAGTTCTTC
TRBV5-1	NA	TRBD1	TRBJ2-7	CASSEDRHSYEQYF	TGCGCCAGCAGCGAGGACAGGCACTCCTACGAGCAGTACTTC
TRBV9	many	NA	TRBJ2-7	CASSLTGRGTYEQYF	TGTGCCAGCAGCCTGACCGGAAGGGGAACCTACGAGCAGTACTTC
TRBV20-1	NA	NA	TRBJ2-7	CSAPYDSYEQYF	TGCAGTGCTCCCTACGACAGCTACGAGCAGTACTTC
TRBV4-3	many	TRBD2	TRBJ2-1	CASSQGTSGSVNEQFF	TGCGCCAGCAGCCAAGGGACTAGCGGGAGTGTCAATGAGCAGTTCTTC
TRBV5-6	many	NA	TRBJ1-2	CASSLPGSDGYTF	TGTGCCAGCAGCTTGCCCGGGTCGGATGGCTACACCTTC
TRBV7-3	NA	NA	TRBJ1-2	CASSLSGLHNRVCKLFGYTF	TGTGCCAGCAGCTTATCGGGGCTCCATAACAGGGTGTGTAAGTTATTTGGCTACACCTTC
TRBV7-9	NA	NA	TRBJ2-5	CASSLRTGTETQYF	TGTGCCAGCAGCTTAAGAACAGGGACAGAGACCCAGTACTTC
TRBV11-2	NA	NA	TRBJ1-1	CASSLDHPGINTEAFF	TGTGCCAGCAGCTTAGATCATCCGGGGATAAACACTGAAGCTTTCTTT
TRBV10-3	NA	NA	TRBJ1-1	CAISESGGVNTEAFF	TGTGCCATCAGTGAGTCAGGGGGAGTGAACACTGAAGCTTTCTTT
TRBV15	NA	NA	TRBJ1-5	CAASRDPPWIGVNQPQHF	TGTGCCGCCAGCAGAGACCCACCTTGGATAGGTGTGAATCAGCCCCAGCATTTT
TRBV10-3	NA	NA	TRBJ1-5	CAISESRGNQPQHF	TGTGCCATCAGTGAGTCGAGGGGGAATCAGCCCCAGCATTTT
TRBV19	many	NA	TRBJ1-1	CASSTGGNTEAFF	TGTGCCAGTAGTACCGGGGGGAACACTGAAGCTTTCTTT
TRBV7-6	NA	TRBD1	TRBJ1-1	CASSPGQVNTEAFF	TGTGCCAGCAGCCCGGGACAGGTGAACACTGAAGCTTTCTTT
TRBV9	many	TRBD1	TRBJ2-7	CASSVGQGEQYF	TGTGCCAGCAGCGTAGGACAGGGAGAGCAGTACTTC
TRBV19	NA	NA	TRBJ1-5	CASSFFQPQHF	TGTGCCAGCAGCTTCTTTCAGCCCCAGCATTTT
TRBV7-9	many	TRBD1	TRBJ2-7	CASSGGQGYEQYF	TGTGCCAGCAGCGGAGGACAGGGGTACGAGCAGTACTTC
TRBV12-3/TRBV12-4	NA	NA	TRBJ1-1	CASSLAPAMNTEAFF	TGTGCCAGCAGTTTAGCTCCAGCCATGAACACTGAAGCTTTCTTT
TRBV29-1	NA	TRBD1	TRBJ1-1	CSVDWSGQQNTEAFF	TGCAGCGTTGATTGGTCGGGACAGCAGAACACTGAAGCTTTCTTT
TRBV4-1	many	TRBD2	TRBJ2-7	CASSEGLAGAAYEQYF	TGCGCCAGCAGCGAAGGACTAGCGGGAGCCGCCTACGAGCAGTACTTC
TRBV2	NA	NA	TRBJ1-1	CASGGGYTEAFF	TGTGCCAGCGGGGGCGGGTACACTGAAGCTTTCTTT
TRBV20-1	once	NA	TRBJ1-5	CSARAGNQPQHF	TGCAGTGCTAGAGCAGGCAATCAGCCCCAGCATTTT
TRBV6-2/TRBV6-3	few	NA	TRBJ2-1	CATKPPYNEQFF	TGTGCCACCAAGCCCCCCTACAATGAGCAGTTCTTC
TRBV29-1	NA	NA	TRBJ1-2	CSVDASVAWAGYTF	TGCAGCGTTGATGCGTCGGTCGCCTGGGCTGGCTACACCTTC
TRBV12-3/TRBV12-4	NA	TRBD2	TRBJ2-1	CASSPGEREAYNEQFF	TGTGCCAGCAGTCCGGGCGAGCGGGAGGCCTACAATGAGCAGTTCTTC
TRBV27	few	TRBD1	TRBJ2-1	CASSSKMDRSSYNEQFF	TGTGCCAGCAGTTCTAAGATGGACAGGAGCTCCTACAATGAGCAGTTCTTC
TRBV19	NA	TRBD1	TRBJ1-5	CASSIATGGRGQPQHF	TGTGCCAGTAGTATAGCCACAGGGGGAAGAGGTCAGCCCCAGCATTTT
TRBV7-8	few	TRBD2	TRBJ2-7	CASSLGSSGTFGEQYF	TGTGCCAGCAGCTTAGGGTCTAGCGGGACTTTTGGCGAGCAGTACTTC
TRBV20-1	NA	NA	TRBJ2-7	CSASRGDPYEQYF	TGCAGTGCTAGTCGGGGTGATCCCTACGAGCAGTACTTC
TRBV7-9	NA	TRBD2	TRBJ2-2	CASSLGARARPGTRGNTGELFF	TGTGCCAGCAGCTTAGGGGCCAGGGCACGACCCGGGACTAGGGGGAACACCGGGGAGCTGTTTTTT
TRBV12-3/TRBV12-4	NA	TRBD2	TRBJ2-7	CASSLGLRGAVVSYEQYF	TGTGCCAGCAGTTTGGGACTAAGGGGCGCGGTGGTATCCTACGAGCAGTACTTC
TRBV7-9	NA	TRBD2	TRBJ2-3	CASSLELAHTDTQYF	TGTGCCAGCAGCTTAGAACTAGCGCACACAGATACGCAGTATTTT
TRBV10-3	few	NA	TRBJ1-4	CAISDLANEKLFF	TGTGCCATCAGTGATCTTGCAAATGAAAAACTGTTTTTT
TRBV7-8	NA	TRBD1	TRBJ1-5	CASSTGGNSNQPQHF	TGTGCCAGCAGCACAGGGGGAAATAGCAATCAGCCCCAGCATTTT
TRBV12-3/TRBV12-4	NA	TRBD2	TRBJ2-1	CASSRLAGGDNEQFF	TGTGCCAGCAGTCGACTAGCGGGAGGGGACAATGAGCAGTTCTTC
TRBV24-1	NA	NA	TRBJ2-1	CATSEQDTNNEQFF	TGTGCCACCAGTGAGCAGGACACTAACAATGAGCAGTTCTTC
TRBV2	NA	TRBD1	TRBJ1-6	CASSEGTGYSPLHF	TGTGCCAGCAGTGAGGGGACAGGGTACTCACCCCTCCACTTT
TRBV2	NA	TRBD1	TRBJ2-7	CASSYDRGLEQYF	TGTGCCAGCAGCTATGACAGGGGGCTCGAGCAGTACTTC
TRBV19	NA	TRBD2	TRBJ2-5	CASSIHSGIGQETQYF	TGTGCCAGTAGTATCCATAGCGGGATAGGACAAGAGACCCAGTACTTC
TRBV19	many	NA	TRBJ1-1	CASSIGQNTEAFF	TGTGCCAGTAGTATCGGGCAGAACACTGAAGCTTTCTTT
TRBV6-5	many	NA	TRBJ2-2	CASSYSAATANTGELFF	TGTGCCAGCAGTTACTCGGCAGCCACTGCGAACACCGGGGAGCTGTTTTTT
TRBV9	NA	NA	TRBJ1-6	CASSETDSVYNSPLHF	TGTGCCAGCAGCGAGACGGATTCGGTCTATAATTCACCCCTCCACTTT
TRBV7-9	many	NA	TRBJ1-1	CASSLYDMNTEAFF	TGTGCCAGCAGCTTGTATGACATGAACACTGAAGCTTTCTTT
TRBV24-1	few	NA	TRBJ2-7	CATSAAGSYEQYF	TGTGCCACCAGTGCGGCAGGGTCCTACGAGCAGTACTTC
TRBV10-2	NA	NA	TRBJ1-2	CATLRGNAYGYTF	TGCGCCACCCTGAGGGGGAACGCCTATGGCTACACCTTC
TRBV24-1	many	NA	TRBJ2-2	CATQRDRNTGELFF	TGTGCCACCCAGCGAGACAGGAACACCGGGGAGCTGTTTTTT
TRBV15	NA	NA	TRBJ2-6	CATSRDGGGIHSGANVLTF	TGTGCCACCAGCAGAGATGGGGGCGGGATACACTCTGGGGCCAACGTCCTGACTTTC
TRBV24-1	few	NA	TRBJ1-5	CATSDWGQPQHF	TGTGCCACCAGTGATTGGGGACAGCCCCAGCATTTT